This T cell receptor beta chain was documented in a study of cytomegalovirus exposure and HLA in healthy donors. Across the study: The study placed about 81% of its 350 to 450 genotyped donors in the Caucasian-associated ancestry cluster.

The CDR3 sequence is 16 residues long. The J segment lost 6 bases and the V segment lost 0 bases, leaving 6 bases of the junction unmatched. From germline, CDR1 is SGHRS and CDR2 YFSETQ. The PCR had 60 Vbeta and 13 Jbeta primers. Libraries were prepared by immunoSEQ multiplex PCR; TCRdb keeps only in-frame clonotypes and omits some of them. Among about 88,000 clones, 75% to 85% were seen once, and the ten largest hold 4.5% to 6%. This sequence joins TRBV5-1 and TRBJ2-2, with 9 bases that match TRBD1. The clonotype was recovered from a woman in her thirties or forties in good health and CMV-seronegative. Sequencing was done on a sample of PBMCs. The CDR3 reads CASSLASQGAAGELFF. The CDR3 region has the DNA TGCGCCAGCAGCTTGGCCTCACAGGGGGCGGCCGGGGAGCTGTTTTTT.